A single sample gave rise to the 23 T cell receptor beta chains below, sequenced in a study of T cells in Graves' hyperthyroidism and ophthalmopathy. Amplification of TCR beta CDR3 regions was performed using RNA transcripts as template. The HTBI primer set was used in a first-round RT-PCR of the TCR CDR3. MiXCR was run by TCRdb on the multiplex PCR reads, yielding one entry per CDR3 protein. The sample lists 310,000 or so distinct CDR3 sequences, about a sixth occurring once. Sequenced: blood. These receptors came from a woman aged 60-75 years with Graves' ophthalmopathy.

This clonotype came up many times. The genes are TRBV20-1 and TRBJ2-3; the match to TRBD1 covers 8 bases. The germline V gene has CDR1 DFQATT and CDR2 SNEGSKA (reference sequence). This CDR3 comprises 13 residues. V gave up 8 bases and J gave up 3 bases; unmatched junction bases: 7. As DNA, the CDR3 is TGCAGTATGATGACAGGGGAAACAGATACGCAGTATTTT. The encoded protein is CSMMTGETDTQYF.

This clonotype was counted many times. This chain links TRBV7-9 with TRBJ1-1, with 10 bases fitting TRBD1. The CDR3 length is 14 residues. Per the germline V gene, CDR1 is SEHNR and CDR2 is FQNEAQ (reference sequence). The ends lost 7 bases at V and 3 bases at J; junction bases unmatched: 5. The CDR3 DNA is TGTGCCAGCAACATGGGACAGGGGTACACTGAAGCTTTCTTT. Amino acid sequence: CASNMGQGYTEAFF. Looking up the rest from reference TRBV7-9 and TRBJ1-1 gives the full variable domain: DTGVSQNPRHKITKRGQNVTFRCDPISEHNRLYWYRQTLGQGPEFLTYFQNEAQLEKSRLLSDRFSAERPKGSFSTLEIQRTEQGDSAMYLCASNMGQGYTEAFFGQGTRLTVV.

This clonotype was detected ten times or more. V usage is TRBV7-9 and J usage is TRBJ2-1, with 7 bases fitting TRBD2. V dropped 5 bases and J dropped 4; count of bases not matched to a gene: 8. The V gene's germline CDR1 is SEHNR and CDR2 FQNEAQ (reference sequence). The CDR3 totals 15 residues. CDR3: CASSPAGLVYNEQFF. The CDR3, as DNA: TGTGCCAGCAGCCCCGCCGGACTAGTTTACAATGAGCAGTTCTTC.

This clonotype appeared many times. The rearrangement joins TRBV7-2 to TRBJ2-2; unclear D gene. There are 14 residues in the CDR3. Germline CDR1 SGHTA, CDR2 FQGNSA. The V end lost 6 bases, the J end lost 6 bases, and 14 bases lay between the germline ends. The CDR3 nucleotides read TGTGCCAGCAGTTATGGACCCGCCGCCGGGGAGCTGTTTTTT. Its translation: CASSYGPAAGELFF.

This clonotype was found many times. The gene calls are TRBV5-1 and TRBJ2-2; 7 positions match TRBD1. V trimming: 5 bases; J trimming: 7 bases; junction bases outside the gene matches: 8. Germline V gene sequence: CDR1 SGHRS, CDR2 YFSETQ. This CDR3 is built from 14 residues. The CDR3 is CASSSDRDNGELFF. CDR3 nucleotides: TGCGCCAGCAGTTCCGACAGGGATAACGGGGAGCTGTTTTTT.

This chain links TRBV29-1 with TRBJ2-7; no firm D call. CDR3 length equals 13 residues. Germline CDR1 and CDR2: SQVTM and ANQGSEA. Trimming shortened V by 4 bases and J by 3 bases, and 13 bases separated the two germline ends. CDR3 in amino acids: CSVAPEPHYEQYF. The CDR3 DNA is TGCAGCGTTGCTCCAGAGCCTCACTACGAGCAGTACTTC.

This clonotype was detected ten times or more. CDR3 in amino acids: CASSYLQGANEQFF. The CDR3 nucleotides read TGTGCCAGCAGTTACCTCCAGGGGGCCAATGAGCAGTTCTTC. The chain combines TRBV6-2 or TRBV6-3 with TRBJ2-1; 8 bases align to TRBD1. This CDR3 region has 14 residues. Trimming removed 2 bases from V and 6 bases from J; junction bases left unmatched: 3. The germline V gene has CDR1 MNHEY and CDR2 SVGEGT.

The chain carries TRBV6-1 and TRBJ1-3; the D is unclear. The germline V and J ends were trimmed by 6 bases and 0 bases, with 9 bases remaining between them. Germline CDR1 and CDR2: MNHNS and SASEGT. The CDR3 totals 14 residues. As DNA, the CDR3 is TGTGCCAGCAGCGGAGGCAGCTCTGGAAACACCATATATTTT. This sequence encodes CASSGGSSGNTIYF.

This clonotype was detected ten times or more. This chain uses TRBV2 with TRBJ2-7; D may be TRBD1 (5 bases). The V end lost 4 bases, the J end lost 6 bases, and 13 bases lay between the germline ends. CDR1 is SNHLY and CDR2 is FYNNEI in the germline V gene. The CDR3 consists of 13 residues. Written as DNA, the CDR3 is TGTGCCAGCAGTGTAACAGACCAGGGCGAGCAGTACTTC. Protein product: CASSVTDQGEQYF.

This clonotype was detected many times. A read error may account for a junction end that differs from germline. The chain combines TRBV6-2 or TRBV6-3 with TRBJ2-7, with D tentatively TRBD1 (6 bases). The CDR3 is 12 amino acids. From germline, CDR1 is MNHEY and CDR2 SVGEGT. Here the CDR3 DNA reads TGTGCCAGCAGAGGACAGTCCTCCGAGCAGTACTTC. Amino acids: CASRGQSSEQYF.

The V and J genes are TRBV5-1 and TRBJ2-2; the D is unclear. Trimming removed 2 bases from V and 3 bases from J, with 17 bases in between. The germline gives CDR1 SGHRS, CDR2 YFSETQ. The CDR3 runs to 17 residues. CDR3 sequence: CASSLIPARLDTGELFF. The CDR3, as DNA: TGCGCCAGCAGCTTAATCCCCGCCCGACTGGACACCGGGGAGCTGTTTTTT.

V is TRBV7-9 and J is TRBJ1-5; D gene ambiguous. The CDR3 spans 17 residues. V lost 1 base and J lost 0, with 13 bases in between. From germline, CDR1 is SEHNR and CDR2 FQNEAQ (reference sequence). CDR3 loop: CASSLGGSSDSNQPQHF. The CDR3 DNA is TGTGCCAGCAGCTTAGGTGGGTCCAGCGATAGCAATCAGCCCCAGCATTTT.

This clonotype was seen at least ten times. The rearrangement links TRBV6-2 or TRBV6-3 to TRBJ2-3; D unresolved. Trimming took 2 bases from V and 2 from J, leaving 11 bases between them. This CDR3 has 15 amino acids. In germline, CDR1 is MNHEY, CDR2 SVGEGT. This chain's CDR3 is CASSYEGYLTDTQYF. Written as DNA, the CDR3 is TGTGCCAGCAGTTACGAAGGTTACCTCACAGATACGCAGTATTTT.

Ten or more counts support this clonotype. J is TRBJ2-1 and V is TRBV24-1, with 8 nucleotides matching TRBD1. Looked up from germline, CDR1 is KGHDR and CDR2 is SFDVKD. The CDR3 sequence is 15 residues long. Trimming took 4 bases from V and 7 from J; bases not matched to a gene: 8. CDR3 in amino acids: CATSERQGARNEQFF. The CDR3 coding sequence is TGTGCCACCAGTGAAAGGCAGGGGGCGCGAAATGAGCAGTTCTTC.

V usage is TRBV6-2 or TRBV6-3 and J usage is TRBJ2-2, with 10 bases fitting TRBD1. CDR1 and CDR2 (germline): MNHEY, SVGEGT. The CDR3 length is 15 residues. Trimming cost V 6 bases and J 7 bases; bases outside gene matches: 8. CDR3 coding DNA: TGTGCCAGCAGACCGGGACAGGGGAGGAACGGGGAGCTGTTTTTT. This translates into CASRPGQGRNGELFF.

This clonotype came up many times. This chain uses TRBV10-3 with TRBJ2-3; 7 positions match TRBD1. Looked up from germline, CDR1 is ENHRY and CDR2 is SYGVKD. After removal of 4 bases from V and 3 bases from J, the junction contained 7 bases not matched to a gene. The CDR3 is 15 residues long. In DNA form, the CDR3 reads TGTGCCATCAGTGGTACCGGGACAGAGACAGATACGCAGTATTTT. Protein sequence: CAISGTGTETDTQYF.

This clonotype showed up many times. This chain links TRBV7-2 with TRBJ1-1; 7 nucleotides align to TRBD1. Trimming cost V 5 bases and J 7 bases; bases outside gene matches: 7. Germline CDR1 is SGHTA and CDR2 is FQGNSA. The CDR3 runs to 13 residues. CDR3 bases: TGTGCCAGCAGCCAACTACGGGACAGTGAAGCTTTCTTT. Translated, it gives CASSQLRDSEAFF.

In its sample, this clonotype was seen once. The chain links TRBV6-2 or TRBV6-3 to TRBJ1-2; 7 positions match TRBD1. This CDR3 has 14 amino acids. With 2 bases clipped from V and 7 bases from J, the junction kept 7 bases outside the gene matches. Germline-derived CDR1 and CDR2 are MNHEY and SVGEGT. CDR3 bases: TGTGCCAGCAGTTACGGGAACAGGGGAAGTGGCTACACCTTC. Amino acid sequence: CASSYGNRGSGYTF.

This clonotype was recorded many times. The chain couples TRBV20-1 to TRBJ1-5; 10 bases match TRBD1. The CDR3 covers 14 residues. J gave up 6 bases and V 6 bases, and 8 bases lay outside the gene matches. CDR1 and CDR2 from the germline V gene are DFQATT and SNEGSKA (reference sequence). The CDR3 DNA reads as TGCAGTGCCAAAGGGACAGGGGAGGTTCAGCCCCAGCATTTT. Translation: CSAKGTGEVQPQHF.

There are many counts of this clonotype. The chain joins TRBV27 to TRBJ2-1; a weak D match, TRBD2 (5 bases). CDR1 and CDR2 (germline): MNHEY, SMNVEV (reference sequence). The CDR3 sequence is 15 residues long. V was cut by 7 bases and J by 5 bases, with 18 bases left in between. The CDR3 DNA sequence: TGTGCCAGCACCGAGGAGAGACGGGGAGACAATGAGCAGTTCTTC. It is translated as CASTEERRGDNEQFF.

The chain has TRBV7-2 and TRBJ1-2; D not resolved. Germline CDR1 is SGHTA and CDR2 is FQGNSA. V lost 5 bases and J lost 8, with 15 bases in between. CDR3 length: 13 amino acids. DNA for the CDR3: TGTGCCAGCAGCCCTCATGAGGGCAAAGGCTACACCTTC. It encodes CASSPHEGKGYTF.

This clonotype has at least ten counts. The rearrangement links TRBV12-3 or TRBV12-4 to TRBJ1-1, with no clear D. V was clipped by 4 bases and J by 0 bases, with 12 bases between them. The CDR3 has 15 residues. CDR3 region: CASSYPTRVNTEAFF. Here the CDR3 DNA reads TGTGCCAGCAGTTATCCCACGCGGGTGAACACTGAAGCTTTCTTT.

There are a few counts of this clonotype. The J gene is TRBJ2-7, the V gene TRBV6-1; no reliable D call. This CDR3 is 12 amino acids long. CDR1 and CDR2 (germline): MNHNS, SASEGT. V was pared by 7 bases and J by 5 bases, with 12 bases between. This chain's CDR3 is CASTPRSDEQYF. The CDR3 coding sequence is TGTGCCAGCACCCCCCGTTCGGACGAGCAGTACTTC.